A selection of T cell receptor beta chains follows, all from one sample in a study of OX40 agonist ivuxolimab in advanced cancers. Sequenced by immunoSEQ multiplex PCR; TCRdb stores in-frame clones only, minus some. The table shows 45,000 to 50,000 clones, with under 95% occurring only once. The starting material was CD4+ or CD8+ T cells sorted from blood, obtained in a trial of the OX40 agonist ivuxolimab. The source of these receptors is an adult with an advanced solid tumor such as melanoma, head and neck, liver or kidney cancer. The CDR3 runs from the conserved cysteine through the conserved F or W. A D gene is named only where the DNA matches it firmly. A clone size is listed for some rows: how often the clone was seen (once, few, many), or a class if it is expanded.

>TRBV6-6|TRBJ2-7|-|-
TGTGCCAGCAGTTACTCCCAGACGGGAAGCTCCTACGAGCAGTACTTC
CASSYSQTGSSYEQYF
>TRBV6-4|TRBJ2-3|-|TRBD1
TGTGCCAGCAGTGACACAGGGGGCGCAGATACGCAGTATTTT
CASSDTGGADTQYF
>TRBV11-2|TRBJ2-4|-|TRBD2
TGTGCCAGCAGCTTAGGCGGGGAGGGAAACATTCAGTACTTC
CASSLGGEGNIQYF
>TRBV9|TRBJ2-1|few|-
TGTGCCAGCAGCGTAAGCGGGTCCGCGGGGAATGAGCAGTTCTTC
CASSVSGSAGNEQFF
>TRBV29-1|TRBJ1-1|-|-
TGCAGCGTTAATTCTCCGACAGATTGGGCGAGAACCCCTGAAGCTTTCTTT
CSVNSPTDWARTPEAFF
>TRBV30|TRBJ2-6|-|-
TGTGCCGGAGGCCCGGGGGCTGGGGCCAACGTCCTGACTTTC
CAGGPGAGANVLTF
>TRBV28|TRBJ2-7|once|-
TGTGCCAGCAGTCACTACGAGCAGTACTTC
CASSHYEQYF
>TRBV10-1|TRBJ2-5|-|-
TGCGCCAGCAGTTCACCGGGACACGACCAAGAGACCCAGTACTTC
CASSSPGHDQETQYF
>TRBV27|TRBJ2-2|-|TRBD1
TGTGCCAGCAGGGCACAGGGGGCGGTCGGTGGGACCGGGGAGCTGTTTTTT
CASRAQGAVGGTGELFF
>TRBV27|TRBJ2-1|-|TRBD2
TGTGCCAGCAGTTTATTTAGCGGGGGGCACAATGAGCAGTTCTTC
CASSLFSGGHNEQFF
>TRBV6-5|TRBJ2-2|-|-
TGTGCCAGCAGTTACTCGCCCGAGAACACCGGGGAGCTGTTTTTT
CASSYSPENTGELFF
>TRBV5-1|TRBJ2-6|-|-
TGCGCCAGCAGCACCGCTGGGGCCAACGTCCTGACTTTC
CASSTAGANVLTF
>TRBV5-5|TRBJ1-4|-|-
TGTGCCAGCAGCTTGGTAGGAGATGAAAAACTGTTTTTT
CASSLVGDEKLFF
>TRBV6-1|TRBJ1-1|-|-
TGTGCCAGCAGTGAGTTGAACACTGAAGCTTTCTTT
CASSELNTEAFF
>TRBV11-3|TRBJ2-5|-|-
TGTGCCAGCAGTTATACAGGCGACCAAGAGACCCAGTACTTC
CASSYTGDQETQYF
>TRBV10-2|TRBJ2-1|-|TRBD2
TGCGCCAGCAGTGATACTAGCGGGCTCAATGAGCAGTTCTTC
CASSDTSGLNEQFF
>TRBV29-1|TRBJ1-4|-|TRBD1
TGCAGCGTTGTCGCCTTAGGGACAGGGTTTGAAACTAATGAAAAACTGTTTTTT
CSVVALGTGFETNEKLFF
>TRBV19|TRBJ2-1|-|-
TGTGCCAGTATCTGGGACCGCCTAAATGAGCAGTTCTTC
CASIWDRLNEQFF
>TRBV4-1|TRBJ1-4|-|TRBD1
TGCGCCAGCAGCCAAATTTCGTGGACAGGTACTGAAAAACTGTTTTTT
CASSQISWTGTEKLFF
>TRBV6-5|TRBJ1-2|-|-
TGTGCCAGCAGTACGGGATCTGGCTACACCTTC
CASSTGSGYTF
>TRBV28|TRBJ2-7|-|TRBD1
TGTGCCAGCAGTATAAACAGGGGTACCTACGAGCAGTACTTC
CASSINRGTYEQYF
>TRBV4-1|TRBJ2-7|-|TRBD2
TGCGCCAGCAGCCAAGTGGAGTCTAGCGGGTACTACGAGCAGTACTTC
CASSQVESSGYYEQYF
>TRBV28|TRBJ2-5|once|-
TGTGCCAGCAGCTGGGCTAGAGAGACCCAGTACTTC
CASSWARETQYF
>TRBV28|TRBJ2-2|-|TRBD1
TGTGCCAGCAGTCCAGCCGGGACAGGGAACACCGGGGAGCTGTTTTTT
CASSPAGTGNTGELFF
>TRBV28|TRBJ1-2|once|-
TGTGCCAGCAGTTTACTCGGTATGCGTGGCTACACCTTC
CASSLLGMRGYTF
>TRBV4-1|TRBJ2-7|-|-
TGCGCCAGCAGCCAATGGTGGGACAACTCCTACGAGCAGTACTTC
CASSQWWDNSYEQYF
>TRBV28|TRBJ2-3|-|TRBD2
TGTGCCAGCAGGTACGCCACTAGCGGGAGTGGTACAGATACGCAGTATTTT
CASRYATSGSGTDTQYF
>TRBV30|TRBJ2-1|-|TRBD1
TGTGCCTGGAGTGACGGGACAGGGTCGTACAATGAGCAGTTCTTC
CAWSDGTGSYNEQFF
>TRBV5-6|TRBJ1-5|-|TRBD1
TGTGCCAGCTCGGGACAGGGGTTTCATCAGCCCCAGCATTTT
CASSGQGFHQPQHF
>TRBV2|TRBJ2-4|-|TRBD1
TGTGCCAGCAGTCTGGGACAGCAAAACATTCAGTACTTC
CASSLGQQNIQYF
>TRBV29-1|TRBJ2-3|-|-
TGCAGCGTTGAATTTGGCGGTTCTCCTGGAGATACGCAGTATTTT
CSVEFGGSPGDTQYF
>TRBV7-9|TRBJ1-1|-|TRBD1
TGTGCCAGCAGCTCGACAGGGACTGAAGCTTTCTTT
CASSSTGTEAFF
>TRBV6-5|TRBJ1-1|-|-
TGTGCCAGCCCAAACAGTGGCGGGAACACTGAAGCTTTCTTT
CASPNSGGNTEAFF
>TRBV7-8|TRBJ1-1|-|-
TGTGCCAGCAGCCCCACCTGGACGGGGGCGGACACTGAAGCTTTCTTT
CASSPTWTGADTEAFF
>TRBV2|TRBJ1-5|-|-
TGTGCCAGCAGTGTCCCTTATCAGCCCCAGCATTTT
CASSVPYQPQHF
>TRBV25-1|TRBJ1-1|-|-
TGTGCCAGCAGTGAATGGAGTTCAAGTGTGGCTTTCTTT
CASSEWSSSVAFF
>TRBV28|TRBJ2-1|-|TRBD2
TGTGCCAGCGGACTAGCGGGAGACTACAATGAGCAGTTCTTC
CASGLAGDYNEQFF
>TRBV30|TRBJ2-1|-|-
TGTGCCTGGACCTTAGGGTCCCTCGAACGGGAGCAGTTCTTC
CAWTLGSLEREQFF
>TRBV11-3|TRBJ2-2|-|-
TGTGCCAGCAGCTCCGGAGACACCGGGGAGCTGTTTTTT
CASSSGDTGELFF
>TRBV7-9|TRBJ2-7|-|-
TGTGCCAGCCTACCCAGGGACCGGGGGCCTCACTCCTACGAGCAGTACTTC
CASLPRDRGPHSYEQYF
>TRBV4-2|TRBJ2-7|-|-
TGTGCCAGCAGCCAATGGTGGGACAACTCCTACGAGCAGTACTTC
CASSQWWDNSYEQYF
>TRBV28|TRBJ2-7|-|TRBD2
TGTGCCAGCAGTTTTCTAGCGGGAGCAGTTGAGCAGTACTTC
CASSFLAGAVEQYF
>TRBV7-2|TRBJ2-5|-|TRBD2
TGTGCCAGCAGCTTAAGTAAGTCTAGCGGGTATAAGCAAGAGACCCAGTACTTC
CASSLSKSSGYKQETQYF
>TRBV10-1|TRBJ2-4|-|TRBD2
TGCGCCAGCAGTGAGGATGGGGGGGTCTTATTATTTAAAAACATTCAGTACTTC
CASSEDGGVLLFKNIQYF
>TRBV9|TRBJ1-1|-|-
TGTGCCAGCGGACTGGGGAACACTGAAGCTTTCTTT
CASGLGNTEAFF
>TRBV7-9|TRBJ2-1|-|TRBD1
TGTGCCAGCAGCTTAACGGAGGGGACAGGGGCCAATGAGCAGTTCTTC
CASSLTEGTGANEQFF
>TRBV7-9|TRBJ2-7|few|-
TGTGCCAGCAGTCCAGATCCCTACGAGCAGTACTTC
CASSPDPYEQYF
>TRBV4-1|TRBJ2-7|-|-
TGCGCCAGCAGCCAAGAATGGGTCAGCTCCTACGAGCAGTACTTC
CASSQEWVSSYEQYF
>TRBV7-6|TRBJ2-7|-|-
TGTGCCAGCAGCGCCGGGACCGCCTCGGGGGAGCAGTACTTC
CASSAGTASGEQYF
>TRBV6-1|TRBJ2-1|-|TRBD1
TGTGCCAGCAACCCTTCAGGGGGCATTGGCAATGAGCAGTTCTTC
CASNPSGGIGNEQFF
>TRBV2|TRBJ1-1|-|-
TGTGCCAGCAGCCTCCTGACGGGTACTATGAACACTGAAGCTTTCTTT
CASSLLTGTMNTEAFF
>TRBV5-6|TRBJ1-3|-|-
TGTGCCAGCAGCTTGAAAGGCTCTGGAAACACCATATATTTT
CASSLKGSGNTIYF
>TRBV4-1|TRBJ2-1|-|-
TGCGCCAGCAGCCAAGTTCGGGGCGATGAGCAGTTCTTC
CASSQVRGDEQFF
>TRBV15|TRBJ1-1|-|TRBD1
TGTGCCACCAGCACCAAATCGGACAGGCTCGAAGCTTTCTTT
CATSTKSDRLEAFF
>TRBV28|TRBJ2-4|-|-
TGTGCCAGCAGTTTGCTAACCCCGGGACGAGGTGACATTCAGTACTTC
CASSLLTPGRGDIQYF
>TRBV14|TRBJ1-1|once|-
TGTGCCAGCAGCCAAACAGGGTTAAGCACTGAAGCTTTCTTT
CASSQTGLSTEAFF
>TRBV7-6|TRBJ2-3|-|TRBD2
TGTGCCAGCAGCCATAAAGGACTAGCGGGAGATACGCAGTATTTT
CASSHKGLAGDTQYF
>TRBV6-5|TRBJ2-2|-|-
TGTGCCAGCAGTTTTTTCGTCGGCACCGGGGAGCTGTTTTTT
CASSFFVGTGELFF
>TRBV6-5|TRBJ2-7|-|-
TGTGCCAGCAGCCGGGGAGGCGGGGTCCCCTACGAGCAGTACTTC
CASSRGGGVPYEQYF
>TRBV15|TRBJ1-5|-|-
TGTGCCACCAGCAGAGATAGGGGGGTAAATCAGCCCCAGCATTTT
CATSRDRGVNQPQHF